Below, 30 T cell receptor beta chains from the same sample are listed, as sequenced in a study of read filtering for tumor transcriptome and immune sequencing. Molecular barcoded adaptors covering alpha/delta and beta/gamma chains were used on approximately 440 ng RNA. A single record per CDR3 protein comes from TCRdb applying MiXCR to the reads. There are some 19,000 distinct CDR3 sequences in the sample; about 20% occur only once, and 24% lies in the top ten. Specimen: a population of CD138-negative cells sorted from bone marrow. The receptors stem from a donor over 35 with multiple myeloma.

This clonotype was picked up many times. The gene calls are TRBV28 and TRBJ2-2; D remains ambiguous. Germline loops: CDR1 MDHEN, CDR2 SYDVKM. The CDR3 sequence is 14 residues long. The V end lost 8 bases, the J end lost 0 bases, and 10 bases lay between the germline ends. For the CDR3, the DNA is TGTGCCAGCGCGCGAACATCGAACACCGGGGAGCTGTTTTTT. Amino acids: CASARTSNTGELFF.

This clonotype was recorded at least ten times. The chain combines TRBV11-2 with TRBJ2-2; no clear D gene. CDR3 size: 14 residues. CDR1 SGHAT and CDR2 FQNNGV come from the germline V gene. V was shortened by 0 bases and J by 6 bases, with 8 bases between the two germline ends. The chain's CDR3 is CASSLDIGPGELFF. The CDR3 DNA sequence: TGTGCCAGCAGCTTAGATATTGGGCCCGGGGAGCTGTTTTTT.

This clonotype appeared a few times. With a much larger clone just one base away, this may be a read error. The CDR3 here is CASGLWTDTYEQYF. The CDR3 DNA sequence: TGTGCCAGCGGCTTATGGACTGATACCTACGAGCAGTACTTC. V gene TRBV7-2 combines with J gene TRBJ2-7; tentative D call: TRBD2 (5 bases). Germline V gene lookup returns CDR1 SGHTA and CDR2 FQGNSA. The CDR3 is made up of 14 amino acids.

Judged by abundance, this clonotype is medium-sized. The chain is built from TRBV5-8 and TRBJ2-3, with D possibly TRBD1 on 7 matching bases. The CDR3 is 14 residues long. The V gene's germline CDR1 is SGHTS and CDR2 YDEGEE. V lost 2 bases, J lost 4 bases, and 11 bases lay in between. CDR3 sequence (DNA): TGTGCCAGCAGCTTCGCAGGGGGGTCAGATACGCAGTATTTT. Encoded protein: CASSFAGGSDTQYF.

Turning to this clonotype: The junction and the germline gene differ at one end; a read error may be behind it. The gene calls are TRBV28 and TRBJ1-1, with D maybe TRBD1 (5 bases). Germline CDR1 MDHEN, CDR2 SYDVKM. There are 14 residues in the CDR3. The CDR3 reads CACSPGALNTEAFF. For the CDR3, the DNA is TGTGCCTGCAGCCCCGGGGCCCTGAACACTGAAGCCTTCTTT. Variable domain in full (rest from reference TRBV28 and TRBJ1-1): DVKVTQSSRYLVKRTGEKVFLECVQDMDHENMFWYRQDPGLGLRLIYFSYDVKMKEKGDIPEGYSVSREKKERFSLILESASTNQTSMYLCACSPGALNTEAFFGQGTRLTVV.

The chain employs TRBV29-1 and TRBJ1-2; D is undetermined. CDR3 length equals 10 residues. V lost 4 bases and J lost 5, with 5 bases in between. The germline V gene encodes CDR1 SQVTM and CDR2 ANQGSEA. Here the CDR3 DNA reads TGCAGCGTTGGCCAGTATGGCTACACCTTC. Protein product: CSVGQYGYTF. The complete variable domain, with remaining parts taken from reference TRBV29-1 and TRBJ1-2, reads SAVISQKPSRDICQRGTSLTIQCQVDSQVTMMFWYRQQPGQSLTLIATANQGSEATYESGFVIDKFPISRPNLTFSTLTVSNMSPEDSSIYLCSVGQYGYTFGSGTRLTVV.

This clonotype was detected a few times. The rearrangement uses TRBV29-1 and TRBJ1-2, with TRBD1 identical over 8 bases. Germline CDR1 and CDR2: SQVTM and ANQGSEA. V was clipped by 5 bases and J by 3 bases; unmatched bases: 5. This CDR3 region has 13 residues. CDR3 amino acids: CSVSGGADYGYTF. The CDR3 nucleotides read TGCAGCGTTTCAGGGGGCGCTGACTATGGCTACACCTTC.

There are a few counts of this clonotype. J is TRBJ2-5 and V is TRBV5-4; D gene uncertain. V was clipped by 7 bases and J by 5 bases, with 12 bases between them. The CDR3 contains 12 residues. CDR1 is SGHNT, CDR2 YYREEE, per germline (reference sequence). For the CDR3, the DNA is TGTGCCAGCGGGCAGACGTCGGAGACCCAGTACTTC. Its protein product is CASGQTSETQYF.

Of note for this clonotype: With only one base between it and a far larger clone, this is likely a read error. The chain couples TRBV6-2 or TRBV6-3 to TRBJ2-3; D is tentatively TRBD1 or TRBD2 (5 bases each). Germline V gene sequence: CDR1 MNHEY, CDR2 SVGEGT. V lost 4 bases, J lost 2 bases, and 19 bases lay in between. This CDR3 has 17 residues. This CDR3 is CASSSSMWGTHTDTQYF. CDR3 bases: TGTGCCAGCAGTTCCTCGATGTGGGGGACCCACACAGATACGCAGTATTTT.

The sample holds many counts of this clonotype. The V and J genes are TRBV10-3 and TRBJ1-3; D is ambiguous. CDR3 length equals 13 residues. Between the trimmed V and J ends, which lost 0 bases and 6 bases, there was a span of 6 bases. CDR1 is ENHRY and CDR2 is SYGVKD in the germline V gene. CDR3 sequence reads: CAISESRENTIYF. The CDR3 nucleotides read TGTGCCATCAGTGAGTCGCGAGAAAACACCATATATTTT.

On this clonotype itself: This could be a read error, since a much larger clone is one nucleotide away. V usage is TRBV29-1 and J usage is TRBJ2-3; TRBD2 matches 8 bases. Trimming removed 3 bases from V and 2 bases from J; junction bases left unmatched: 7. The CDR3 contains 15 residues. Germline-derived CDR1 and CDR2 are SQVTM and ANQGSEA. The CDR3 DNA reads as TGCAGCGTTGACAGACTAGCGAGAGACACAGATACGCAGTATTTT. Protein sequence: CSVDRLARDTDTQYF.

The chain combines TRBV20-1 with TRBJ1-2; D is perhaps TRBD1 (6 bases). CDR3 size: 13 residues. Trimming left V 5 bases short and J 7 bases short, with 17 bases between. CDR1 is DFQATT and CDR2 is SNEGSKA in the germline V gene (reference sequence). CDR3 in amino acids: CSAPAGGSCGYTF. The CDR3 bases are TGCAGTGCTCCTGCGGGGGGCTCATGTGGCTACACCTTC.

This clonotype was counted ten times or more. This chain links TRBV28 with TRBJ2-7; weak D call: TRBD1 (5 bases). This CDR3 comprises 15 residues. V lost 6 bases, J lost 3 bases, and 18 bases lay in between. Germline V gives CDR1 MDHEN, CDR2 SYDVKM. The CDR3 is CASSTGHPGIYEQYF. In DNA, the CDR3 is TGTGCCAGCAGCACGGGCCATCCAGGGATCTACGAGCAGTACTTC.

This chain connects TRBV7-9 to TRBJ2-7; 7 bases fit TRBD1. J was trimmed by 0 bases and V by 7 bases; bases with no gene match: 6. From germline, CDR1 is SEHNR and CDR2 FQNEAQ (reference sequence). CDR3 length: 14 amino acids. The CDR3 is CASNRQGPSYEQYF. CDR3 bases: TGTGCCAGCAACCGACAGGGACCCTCCTACGAGCAGTACTTC.

Many counts were recorded for this clonotype. The chain recombines TRBV12-3 or TRBV12-4 with TRBJ2-7; possible D gene TRBD2, 5 bases. This CDR3 is 19 amino acids long. The V gene lost 2 bases and the J gene lost 4 bases, with 27 bases spanning the gap. CDR3 DNA: TGTGCCAGCAGTTTACAGTCGAGGAGCCGTTCCGGGATCGGTTACGAGCAGTACTTC. Amino acid sequence: CASSLQSRSRSGIGYEQYF.

Many counts were recorded for this clonotype. This sequence joins TRBV7-9 and TRBJ2-1; 7 nucleotides line up with TRBD2. The germline CDR1 and CDR2 sequences are SEHNR and FQNEAQ (reference sequence). CDR3 length: 14 residues. The J segment lost 3 bases and the V segment lost 8 bases, leaving 7 bases of the junction unmatched. CDR3: CASCKGGGYNEQFF. The DNA of the CDR3 is TGTGCCAGCTGCAAAGGCGGGGGCTACAATGAGCAGTTCTTC.

This rearrangement joins TRBV28 to TRBJ1-5; D is perhaps TRBD1 (5 bases). V shed 5 bases and J shed 8 bases, with 13 bases lying between them. Germline V gene lookup returns CDR1 MDHEN and CDR2 SYDVKM. The CDR3 totals 13 residues. For the CDR3, the DNA is TGTGCCAGCAGTCGACCTCGGGGGGAGCCCCAGCATTTT. Its protein product is CASSRPRGEPQHF. The complete variable domain, with remaining parts taken from reference TRBV28 and TRBJ1-5, reads DVKVTQSSRYLVKRTGEKVFLECVQDMDHENMFWYRQDPGLGLRLIYFSYDVKMKEKGDIPEGYSVSREKKERFSLILESASTNQTSMYLCASSRPRGEPQHFGDGTRLSIL.

This clonotype has a count of ten or more. CDR3 DNA sequence: TGTGCCAGCAGCCGAGCTAGCGTCTCCTACGAGCAGTACTTC. Translation: CASSRASVSYEQYF. V usage is TRBV4-2 and J usage is TRBJ2-7; tentative D call: TRBD2 (6 bases). The CDR3 is 14 residues long. V was shortened by 4 bases and J by 0 bases, with 10 bases between the two germline ends. Germline V lookup: CDR1 LGHNA, CDR2 YNFKEQ.

The J gene is TRBJ2-4, the V gene TRBV3-1, with D tentatively TRBD1 or TRBD2 (6 bases each). This CDR3 is 13 amino acids long. In germline, CDR1 is LGHDT, CDR2 YNNKEL (reference sequence). V was clipped by 4 bases and J by 8 bases, with 12 bases between them. The CDR3 here is CASSRNREDIQYF. CDR3 sequence (DNA): TGTGCCAGCAGCCGGAACAGGGAGGACATTCAGTACTTC.

The sample holds many counts of this clonotype. This chain uses TRBV20-1 with TRBJ2-7, with a possible D match to TRBD2 (5 bases). This CDR3 spans 12 amino acids. Germline assignment: CDR1 DFQATT and CDR2 SNEGSKA (reference sequence). V lost 3 bases and J 4 bases, leaving 10 bases between the germline ends. The CDR3 spells CSASSSPYEQYF. Written as DNA, the CDR3 is TGCAGTGCTAGCTCTAGCCCGTACGAGCAGTACTTC.

This clonotype appeared many times. This chain connects TRBV19 to TRBJ2-1, with 15 bases that match TRBD2. V lost 7 bases and J lost 8; bases outside the gene matches: 9. The germline V gene has CDR1 LNHDA and CDR2 SQIVND (reference sequence). CDR3 length: 16 residues. CDR3 protein: CASNHRTSGRAYEQFF. The CDR3 DNA reads as TGTGCCAGTAATCACCGGACTAGCGGGAGGGCCTATGAGCAGTTCTTC.

This clonotype occurred many times. The gene calls are TRBV5-6 and TRBJ2-7; 10 nucleotides line up with TRBD1. Germline V gene data show CDR1 as SGHDT and CDR2 as YYEEEE. The CDR3 has 15 amino acids. With V trimmed by 5 bases and J by 5 bases, 10 bases remained unmatched. The DNA for the CDR3 is TGTGCCAGCAGTTCTCCGGGACAGGGGAGCCACGAGCAGTACTTC. Its translation is CASSSPGQGSHEQYF.

The V gene is TRBV29-1, the J gene TRBJ1-4, with D tentatively TRBD1 (6 bases). Trimming shortened V by 3 bases and J by 8 bases, and 10 bases separated the two germline ends. This CDR3 has 12 amino acids. Germline CDR1 SQVTM, CDR2 ANQGSEA. The CDR3 DNA is TGCAGCGTTGAGGGGGCTGAAGAAAAACTGTTTTTT. Its protein is CSVEGAEEKLFF.

This clonotype was seen a few times. The chain carries TRBV7-2 and TRBJ2-1; D uncertain. The V gene's germline CDR1 is SGHTA and CDR2 FQGNSA. This CDR3 contains 12 residues. Trimming cost V 4 bases and J 7 bases, with 8 bases left between them. In nucleotides, the CDR3 is TGTGCCAGCAGCTGGAGTAGGAATGAGCAGTTCTTC. It yields the protein CASSWSRNEQFF. The complete variable domain, with remaining parts taken from reference TRBV7-2 and TRBJ2-1, reads GAGVSQSPSNKVTEKGKDVELRCDPISGHTALYWYRQSLGQGLEFLIYFQGNSAPDKSGLPSDRFSAERTGGSVSTLTIQRTQQEDSAVYLCASSWSRNEQFFGPGTRLTVL.

This clonotype was counted a few times. The chain has TRBV20-1 and TRBJ2-7; tentatively, D is TRBD2 (6 bases). The CDR3 is made up of 14 amino acids. The germline gives CDR1 DFQATT, CDR2 SNEGSKA (reference sequence). V was trimmed by 1 base and J by 7 bases, leaving 17 bases between them. The CDR3 reads CSARGGVAKVEQYF. DNA of the CDR3: TGCAGTGCTAGAGGCGGGGTAGCAAAAGTGGAGCAGTACTTC.

On this clonotype itself: A much bigger clone sits one base away, suggesting this may be a read error. The rearrangement joins TRBV4-2 to TRBJ1-1; D is possibly TRBD1 (5 bases). The germline V gene encodes CDR1 LGHNA and CDR2 YNFKEQ. The CDR3 is 16 amino acids. The CDR3 here is CASSQVGDGLNTKAFF. CDR3 bases: TGTGCCAGCAGCCAAGTGGGGGACGGTTTAAACACTAAAGCTTTCTTT.

By share of the sample, this clonotype is medium-sized (0.01 to 0.1%). This sequence joins TRBV19 and TRBJ2-7, with TRBD1 as a possible D gene (6 bases). Trimming took off 1 base at V and 3 bases at J, with 13 bases between the two ends. CDR3 length equals 15 residues. Per germline, CDR1 LNHDA and CDR2 SQIVND (reference sequence). The chain's CDR3 is CASSIAGQRFYEQYF. CDR3 bases: TGTGCCAGTAGTATAGCGGGACAAAGATTCTACGAGCAGTACTTC.

This clonotype was seen repeatedly, ten times or more. The J gene is TRBJ2-1, the V gene TRBV5-1, with D tentatively TRBD1 or TRBD2 (5 bases each). The CDR3 covers 20 residues. Germline CDR1 and CDR2: SGHRS and YFSETQ. Trimming shortened V by 4 bases and J by 4 bases, and 30 bases separated the two germline ends. CDR3 residues: CASSLRVRTGPASGYNEQFF. The CDR3 DNA reads TGCGCCAGCAGCCTGAGGGTCAGGACTGGGCCGGCCTCAGGGTACAATGAGCAGTTCTTC.

This clonotype has at least ten counts. The gene calls are TRBV6-6 and TRBJ2-3; D is undetermined. This CDR3 is 12 amino acids long. CDR1 and CDR2 (germline): MNHNY, SVGAGI (reference sequence). The germline V and J ends were trimmed by 2 bases and 6 bases, with 6 bases remaining between them. CDR3 in amino acids: CASSYLFDTQYF. Here the CDR3 DNA reads TGTGCCAGCAGTTACCTGTTTGATACGCAGTATTTT.

This sequence joins TRBV21-1 and TRBJ2-7; no check of the table's D call, TRBD1, against the DNA was made. TRBV21-1 is a recognized pseudogene. CDR3 length equals 15 residues. CDR3 bases: TGTGCCAGCAGCAAACTATTGGACATGACCTACGAGCTGTACTTC. This sequence encodes CASSKLLDMTYELYF.